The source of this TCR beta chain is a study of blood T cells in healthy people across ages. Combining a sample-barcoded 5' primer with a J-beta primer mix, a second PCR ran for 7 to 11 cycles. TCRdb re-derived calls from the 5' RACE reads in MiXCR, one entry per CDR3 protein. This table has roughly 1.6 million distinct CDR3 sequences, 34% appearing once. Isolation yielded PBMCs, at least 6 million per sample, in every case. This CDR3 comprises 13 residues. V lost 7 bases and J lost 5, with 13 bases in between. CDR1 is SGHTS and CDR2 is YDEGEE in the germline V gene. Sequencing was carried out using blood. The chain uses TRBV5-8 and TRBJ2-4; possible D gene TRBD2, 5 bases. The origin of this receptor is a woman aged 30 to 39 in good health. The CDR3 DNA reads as TGTGCCAGCGGAAGGACGGAGGAAAACATTCAGTACTTC. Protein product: CASGRTEENIQYF.